This entry describes one T cell receptor (beta chain). The protocol was immunoSEQ multiplex PCR, while the TCRdb copy is restricted to in-frame clones and leaves out a portion. The table has tens of thousands of clones, 77% seen once; the top ten hold approximately 2.5%. The data derive from a study of blood T cell repertoires in COVID-19. V gave up 3 bases and J gave up 5 bases; unmatched junction bases: 10. CDR1 SGDLS and CDR2 YYNGEE come from the germline V gene. This CDR3 comprises 16 residues. Sample: peripheral blood. This rearrangement joins TRBV9 to TRBJ2-2; 7 bases are a match to TRBD1. The sequence came from a man between 65 and 79 years old with COVID-19, enrolled during active disease. This chain's CDR3 is CASSARDRAGTGELFF. The CDR3 DNA follows: TGTGCCAGCAGCGCCAGAGACAGGGCTGGGACCGGGGAGCTGTTTTTT.